This T cell receptor (beta chain) is drawn from a study of blood T cells in healthy people across ages. Study-level points and caveats: The fall in TCR beta diversity per million T cells was roughly linear with age. Estimated diversity, derived from one million T cells, was regarded as an underestimate. Diversity was higher, and naive CD4+ cells more numerous, in long-lived donors than in aged donors.

Healthy Russian Caucasian donors spanned ages about 6 to 100 years. On this clonotype: Its antigen is as yet unknown. This may arise from a read error, as a much more abundant clone is one base away.

Using a J-beta primer mix together with a sample-barcoded 5' primer, a second PCR was run for roughly 6 to 12 cycles. TCRdb analysed the 5' RACE reads with MiXCR anew, one entry per CDR3 protein. The top ten clones hold 15% to 20% of a sample with more than 800,000 distinct CDR3 sequences, under 35% of them seen once. Germline lookup yields CDR1 SGHTA and CDR2 FQGNSA. The CDR3 is 15 residues long. Material for sequencing was blood. This TCR was recovered from an elderly woman in good health. The V gene is TRBV7-2, the J gene TRBJ1-5; TRBD1 matches at 7 bases. CDR3 sequence (DNA): TGTGCCAGCAGCTTAGCGCGACAGGGCAATCGGCCCCAGCATTTT. Translation gives CASSLARQGNRPQHF.